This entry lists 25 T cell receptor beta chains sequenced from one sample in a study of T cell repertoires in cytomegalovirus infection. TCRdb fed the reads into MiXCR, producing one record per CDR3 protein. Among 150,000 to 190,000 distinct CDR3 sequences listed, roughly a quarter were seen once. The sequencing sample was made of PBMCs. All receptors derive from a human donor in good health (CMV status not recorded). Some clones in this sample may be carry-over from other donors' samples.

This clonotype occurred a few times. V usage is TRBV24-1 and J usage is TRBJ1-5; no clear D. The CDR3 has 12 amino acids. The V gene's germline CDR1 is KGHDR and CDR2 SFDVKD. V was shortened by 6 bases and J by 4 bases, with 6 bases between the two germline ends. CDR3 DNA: TGTGCCACCAGTTACGGGAATCAGCCCCAGCATTTT. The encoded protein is CATSYGNQPQHF.

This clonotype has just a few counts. The chain's CDR3 is CASSHGSERETQYF. CDR3 coding DNA: TGTGCCAGCAGCCATGGGTCGGAAAGGGAGACCCAGTACTTC. This sequence joins TRBV6-2 or TRBV6-3 and TRBJ2-5; D remains ambiguous. The V and J ends lost 6 bases and 5 bases respectively, with 16 bases between them. Looked up from germline, CDR1 is MNHEY and CDR2 is SVGEGT. This CDR3 is 14 amino acids long.

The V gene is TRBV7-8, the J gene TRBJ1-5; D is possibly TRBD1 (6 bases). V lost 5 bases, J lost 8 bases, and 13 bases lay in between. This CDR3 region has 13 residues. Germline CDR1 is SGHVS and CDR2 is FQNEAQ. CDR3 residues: CASSPGHPKPQHF. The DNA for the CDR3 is TGTGCCAGCAGCCCGGGACATCCAAAGCCCCAGCATTTT. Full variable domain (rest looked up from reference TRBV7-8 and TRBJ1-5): GAGVSQSPRYKVAKRGQDVALRCDPISGHVSLFWYQQALGQGPEFLTYFQNEAQLDKSGLPSDRFFAERPEGSVSTLKIQRTQQEDSAVYLCASSPGHPKPQHFGDGTRLSIL.

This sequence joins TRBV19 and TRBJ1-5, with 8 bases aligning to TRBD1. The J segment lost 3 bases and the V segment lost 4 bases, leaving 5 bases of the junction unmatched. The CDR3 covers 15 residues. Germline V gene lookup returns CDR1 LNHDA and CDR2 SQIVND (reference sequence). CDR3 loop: CASSTGGGYNQPQHF. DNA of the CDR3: TGTGCCAGTAGTACAGGGGGCGGGTACAATCAGCCCCAGCATTTT. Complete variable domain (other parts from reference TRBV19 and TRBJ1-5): DGGITQSPKYLFRKEGQNVTLSCEQNLNHDAMYWYRQDPGQGLRLIYYSQIVNDFQKGDIAEGYSVSREKKESFPLTVTSAQKNPTAFYLCASSTGGGYNQPQHFGDGTRLSIL.

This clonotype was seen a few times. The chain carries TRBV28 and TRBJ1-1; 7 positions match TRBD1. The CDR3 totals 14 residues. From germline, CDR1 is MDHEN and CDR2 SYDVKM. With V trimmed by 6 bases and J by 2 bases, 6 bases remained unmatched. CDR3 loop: CASSPTGLNTEAFF. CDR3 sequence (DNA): TGTGCCAGCAGCCCGACAGGGCTTAACACTGAAGCTTTCTTT.

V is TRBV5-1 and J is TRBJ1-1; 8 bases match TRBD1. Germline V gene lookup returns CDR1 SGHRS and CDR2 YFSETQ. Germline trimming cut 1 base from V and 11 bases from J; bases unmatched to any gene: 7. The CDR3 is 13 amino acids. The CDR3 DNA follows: TGCGCCAGCAGCTTGAACTGGACAGGGCGGGCTTTCTTT. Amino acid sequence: CASSLNWTGRAFF.

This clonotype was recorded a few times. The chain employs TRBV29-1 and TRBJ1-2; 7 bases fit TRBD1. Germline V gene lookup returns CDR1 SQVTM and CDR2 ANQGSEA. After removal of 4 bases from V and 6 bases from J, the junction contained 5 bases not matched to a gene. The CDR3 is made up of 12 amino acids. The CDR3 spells CSVGQGVHGYTF. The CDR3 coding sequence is TGCAGCGTTGGACAGGGAGTCCATGGCTACACCTTC.

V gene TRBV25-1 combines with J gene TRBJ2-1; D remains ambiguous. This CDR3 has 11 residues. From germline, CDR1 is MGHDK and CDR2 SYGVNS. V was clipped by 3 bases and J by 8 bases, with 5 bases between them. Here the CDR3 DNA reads TGTGCCAGCAGTGAGGGCTATGAGCAGTTCTTC. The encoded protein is CASSEGYEQFF. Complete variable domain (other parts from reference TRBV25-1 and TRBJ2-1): EADIYQTPRYLVIGTGKKITLECSQTMGHDKMYWYQQDPGMELHLIHYSYGVNSTEKGDLSSESTVSRIRTEHFPLTLESARPSHTSQYLCASSEGYEQFFGPGTRLTVL.

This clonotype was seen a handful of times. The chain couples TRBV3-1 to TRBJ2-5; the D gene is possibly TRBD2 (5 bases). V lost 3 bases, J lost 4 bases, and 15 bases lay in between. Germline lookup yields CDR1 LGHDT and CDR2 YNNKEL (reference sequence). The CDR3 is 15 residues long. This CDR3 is CASSQMGGQRETQYF. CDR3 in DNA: TGTGCCAGCAGCCAGATGGGCGGGCAGAGAGAGACCCAGTACTTC.

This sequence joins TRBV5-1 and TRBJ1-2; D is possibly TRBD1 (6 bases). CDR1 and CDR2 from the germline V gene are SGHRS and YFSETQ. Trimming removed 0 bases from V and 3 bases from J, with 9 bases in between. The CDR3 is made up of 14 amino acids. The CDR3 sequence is CASSLGQVDYGYTF. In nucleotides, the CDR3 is TGCGCCAGCAGCTTGGGACAGGTAGACTATGGCTACACCTTC.

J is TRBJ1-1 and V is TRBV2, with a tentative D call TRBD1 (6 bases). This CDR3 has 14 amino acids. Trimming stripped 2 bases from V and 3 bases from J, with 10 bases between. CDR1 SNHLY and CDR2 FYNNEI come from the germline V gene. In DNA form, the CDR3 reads TGTGCCAGCAGTGAACGGGGGCAGTACACTGAAGCTTTCTTT. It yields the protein CASSERGQYTEAFF.

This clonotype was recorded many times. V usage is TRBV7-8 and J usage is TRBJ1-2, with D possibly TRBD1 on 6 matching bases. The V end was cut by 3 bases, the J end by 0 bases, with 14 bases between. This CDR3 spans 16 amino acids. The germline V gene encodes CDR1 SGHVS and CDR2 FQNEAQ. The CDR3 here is CASSLDSTGANYGYTF. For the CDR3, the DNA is TGTGCCAGCAGCTTGGACAGTACTGGAGCTAACTATGGCTACACCTTC.

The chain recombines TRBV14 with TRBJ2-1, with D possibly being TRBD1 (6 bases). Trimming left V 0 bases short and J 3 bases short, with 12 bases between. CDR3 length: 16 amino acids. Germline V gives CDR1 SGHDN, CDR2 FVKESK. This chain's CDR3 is CASSQDKRDNYNEQFF. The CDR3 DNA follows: TGTGCCAGCAGCCAAGATAAGAGGGACAACTACAATGAGCAGTTCTTC. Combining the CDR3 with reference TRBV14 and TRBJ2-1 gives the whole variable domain EAGVTQFPSHSVIEKGQTVTLRCDPISGHDNLYWYRRVMGKEIKFLLHFVKESKQDESGMPNNRFLAERTGGTYSTLKVQPAELEDSGVYFCASSQDKRDNYNEQFFGPGTRLTVL.

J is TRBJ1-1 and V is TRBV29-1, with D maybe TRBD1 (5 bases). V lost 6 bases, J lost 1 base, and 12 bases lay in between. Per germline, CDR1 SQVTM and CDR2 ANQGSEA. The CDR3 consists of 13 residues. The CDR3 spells CSVDQGRNTEAFF. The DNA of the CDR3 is TGCAGCGTGGACCAGGGTAGGAACACTGAAGCTTTCTTT.

The CDR3 loop is CSALDPPGLPPTRETQYF. The CDR3 DNA reads as TGCAGTGCTCTCGACCCCCCGGGCCTACCGCCAACTCGAGAGACCCAGTACTTC. This chain links TRBV20-1 with TRBJ2-5, with D hard to call. Trimming removed 5 bases at V and 4 bases at J, with 29 bases between. This CDR3 comprises 18 residues. The germline V gene has CDR1 DFQATT and CDR2 SNEGSKA (reference sequence).

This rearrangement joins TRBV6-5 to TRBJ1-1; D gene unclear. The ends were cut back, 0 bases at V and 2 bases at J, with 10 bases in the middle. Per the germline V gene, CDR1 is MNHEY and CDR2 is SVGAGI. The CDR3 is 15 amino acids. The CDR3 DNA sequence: TGTGCCAGCAGTTACTCATTACTCCCTAACACTGAAGCTTTCTTT. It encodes CASSYSLLPNTEAFF.

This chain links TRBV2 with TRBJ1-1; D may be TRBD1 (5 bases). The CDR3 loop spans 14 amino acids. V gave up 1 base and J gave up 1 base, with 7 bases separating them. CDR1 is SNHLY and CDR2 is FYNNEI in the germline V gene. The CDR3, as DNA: TGTGCCAGCAGTGAAGGGGGGAGGAACACTGAAGCTTTCTTT. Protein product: CASSEGGRNTEAFF.

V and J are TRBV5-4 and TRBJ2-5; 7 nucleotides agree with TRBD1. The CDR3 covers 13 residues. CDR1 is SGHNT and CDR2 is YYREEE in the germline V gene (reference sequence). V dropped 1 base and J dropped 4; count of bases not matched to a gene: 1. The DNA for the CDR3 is TGTGCCAGCAGCTTGAACAGGGGAGAGACCCAGTACTTC. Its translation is CASSLNRGETQYF.

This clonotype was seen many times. The CDR3 is CASSWTSGGASYEQYF. The DNA of the CDR3 is TGTGCCAGCAGCTGGACTAGCGGGGGGGCCTCCTACGAGCAGTACTTC. The chain joins TRBV7-8 to TRBJ2-7, with 15 nucleotides matching TRBD2. The CDR3 extends over 16 amino acids. The J segment lost 0 bases and the V segment lost 4 bases, leaving 1 base of the junction unmatched. CDR1 and CDR2 (germline): SGHVS, FQNEAQ.

CDR3 bases: TGTGCCAGCAGTGCCTCCCCGGGACACATCTCCTACGAGCAGTACTTC. As protein: CASSASPGHISYEQYF. The V gene is TRBV6-2 or TRBV6-3, the J gene TRBJ2-7; tentative D call: TRBD1 (6 bases). V was clipped by 5 bases and J by 0 bases, with 17 bases between them. The CDR3 length is 16 residues. Germline V gives CDR1 MNHEY, CDR2 SVGEGT.

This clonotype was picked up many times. Here the CDR3 reads CASSLRDIQYF. The CDR3 DNA reads TGTGCCAGCAGCTTACGAGACATTCAGTACTTC. The chain uses TRBV7-2 and TRBJ2-4; D unclear. The CDR3 has 11 amino acids. Germline assignment: CDR1 SGHTA and CDR2 FQGNSA. The ends were cut back, 2 bases at V and 8 bases at J, with 4 bases in the middle. Full variable domain (remainder filled in from reference TRBV7-2 and TRBJ2-4): GAGVSQSPSNKVTEKGKDVELRCDPISGHTALYWYRQSLGQGLEFLIYFQGNSAPDKSGLPSDRFSAERTGGSVSTLTIQRTQQEDSAVYLCASSLRDIQYFGAGTRLSVL.

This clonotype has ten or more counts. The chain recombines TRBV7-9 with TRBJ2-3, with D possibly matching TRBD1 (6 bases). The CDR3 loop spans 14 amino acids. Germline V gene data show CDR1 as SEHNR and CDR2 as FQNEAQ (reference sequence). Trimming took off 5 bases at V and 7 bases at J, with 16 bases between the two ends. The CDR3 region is CASSAPPQGNTQYF. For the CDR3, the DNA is TGTGCCAGCAGCGCGCCCCCTCAGGGGAATACGCAGTATTTT.

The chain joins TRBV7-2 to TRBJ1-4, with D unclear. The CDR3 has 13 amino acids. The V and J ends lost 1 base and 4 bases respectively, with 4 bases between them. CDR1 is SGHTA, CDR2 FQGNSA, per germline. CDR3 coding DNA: TGTGCCAGCAGCTTAGTGCTTAATGAAAAACTGTTTTTT. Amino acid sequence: CASSLVLNEKLFF. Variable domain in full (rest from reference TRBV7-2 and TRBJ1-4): GAGVSQSPSNKVTEKGKDVELRCDPISGHTALYWYRQSLGQGLEFLIYFQGNSAPDKSGLPSDRFSAERTGGSVSTLTIQRTQQEDSAVYLCASSLVLNEKLFFGSGTQLSVL.

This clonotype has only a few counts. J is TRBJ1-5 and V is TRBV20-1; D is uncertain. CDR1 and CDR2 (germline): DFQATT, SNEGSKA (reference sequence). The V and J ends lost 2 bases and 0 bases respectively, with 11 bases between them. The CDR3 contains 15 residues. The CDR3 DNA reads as TGCAGTGCTAGACCGGGGATGAATAGCAATCAGCCCCAGCATTTT. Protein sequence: CSARPGMNSNQPQHF.

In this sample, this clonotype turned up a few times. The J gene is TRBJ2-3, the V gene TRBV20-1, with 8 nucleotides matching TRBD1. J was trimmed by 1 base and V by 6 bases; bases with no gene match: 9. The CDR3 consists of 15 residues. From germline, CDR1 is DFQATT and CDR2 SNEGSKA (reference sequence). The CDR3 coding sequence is TGCAGTGCCCGAAGGACAGGGATGGGCACAGATACGCAGTATTTT. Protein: CSARRTGMGTDTQYF.